This T cell receptor beta chain came from a study of T cell responses to AZD1222 COVID-19 vaccine. On the study more broadly: Timing groups of about 4 and about 12 weeks for second doses were pooled. The study, taken as a whole, reports: Donor demographics were predominantly white British with a female majority; clonal diversity may be underestimated. Vaccine-associated CD4 TCRs ranged over spike, dominating at 160-218 and 743-854.

For this clone: Its antigen is not known.

The data were produced by immunoSEQ multiplex PCR, yet TCRdb's version contains in-frame clones alone and is incomplete. The sample consists of over 75,000 clones, around 89% of them appearing once. Trimming took 0 bases from V and 6 from J, leaving 6 bases between them. This CDR3 is 13 amino acids long. Germline lookup yields CDR1 MNHEY and CDR2 SVGAGI. This TCR was recovered from an adult in good health. The sequenced sample was peripheral blood, obtained on day 0 of AZD1222 vaccination. The chain combines TRBV6-5 with TRBJ1-5, with D unclear. CDR3 in DNA: TGTGCCAGCAGTTACTCGTCTTTTCAGCCCCAGCATTTT. Its protein product is CASSYSSFQPQHF.